The source of this T cell receptor beta chain is a study of T cells in Graves' hyperthyroidism and ophthalmopathy (dated by TCRdb to about 2019). Background on the whole study: Peripheral blood was sampled at the time of initial diagnosis, prior to any treatment. According to the paper, TCR Vbeta CDR3 sequencing was carried out on over 130 peripheral blood samples, which came from over 40 ophthalmopathy, around 75 hyperthyroidism and about 17 progressor patients. The approximately 97 discovery patients were randomly divided into training and test sets at a 7:3 ratio. To identify distinguishing TCR V-J signatures, a discovery cohort of around 100 patients was used, comprising 40 to 45 with Graves' ophthalmopathy and some 57 with stable Graves' hyperthyroidism. After blood sampling, hyperthyroidism patients were treated with methimazole at a starting dose of 30 mg daily, and ophthalmopathy patients were treated with high-dose intravenous methylprednisolone. Prospective prediction of ophthalmopathy was tested in an independent validation cohort of 18 to 20 hyperthyroidism patients and 17 patients who later progressed to ophthalmopathy. In addition, the study compared T-cell repertoires in thyroid tissue and in blood from roughly six Graves' hyperthyroidism patients.

The CDR3 spans 15 residues, from the cysteine through the phenylalanine. Of the read, only the CDR3 DNA is kept; its 45 bases are in frame from base 1. CDR1 KGHSH and CDR2 LQKENI are derived from the germline V gene. Trimming at the junction amounts to 2 bases on V and 2 bases on J, and the germline ends lie 10 bases apart. In the ophthalmopathy patients, disease was moderately to severely active, with a Clinical Activity Score of 3 or more, a NOSPECS grade of 4 or more, and a duration of less than 3 months. Any patient with an uncontrolled infection, another autoimmune disease, pregnancy or lactation was excluded. Clinical symptoms, serum thyroxine and TRAb, thyroid ultrasound, and orbital computed tomography formed the basis for the diagnoses. PBMCs were isolated from 7.5 to 10 ml of fresh peripheral blood by Ficoll-Paque density gradient centrifugation. Total RNA was extracted with Trizol reagent, and quality was checked on an Agilent 2100 Bioanalyzer.

General findings and caveats noted by the study authors: Blood samples also contained most of the expanded thyroid clonotypes (frequency above 0.001), which suggests that blood repertoires may reflect thyroid immune responses. A 13 V-J signature model separated ophthalmopathy from stable hyperthyroidism, with around 90% sensitivity and 81% to 83% specificity in cross-validation and 80%/75% in testing. During validation, the model predicted progression to ophthalmopathy a median of approximately 7 months ahead of onset, with just under 71% sensitivity and more than 72% specificity. Sample size was not statistically predetermined, and investigators were not blinded to group allocation.

Many counts were recorded for this clonotype. This receptor's antigen is unknown. Per-nucleotide qualities are absent, and no much larger clonotype sits a single base away. The TCR beta CDR3 regions were amplified from RNA transcripts. The first round of RT-PCR for the TCR CDR3 was performed with the HTBI primer set and the Qiagen OneStep RT-PCR kit. Libraries were constructed in a second round of multiplex PCR, after which size selection and purification were performed. Libraries were sequenced paired-end with 100 bp reads on an Illumina HiSeq2000. As for the original processing: SOAPnuke was used to process the raw data, throwing out any read that contained adapters or uncalled bases, had a mean Phred below 15, or lacked an exact constant-primer or identifier match. High-quality paired reads were merged with COPE v1.2.5, and unique nucleotide sequences were defined as clonotypes. Clonotypes were aligned to IMGT TRBV, TRBD and TRBJ reference segments using MiTCR v1.1. Analysis was restricted to V-J combinations with a frequency above 0.0001, which covered about 99% of repertoires. A TCS score was defined as the ratio of F50 (clonal expansion) to E x V (chaos), with BLOSUM62-based TCRdist applied between CDR3 peptides within each V-J. Welch's t-statistics and random forest reduced 450 to 600 V-J features to around 14, which were used in a naive Bayes classifier (R e1071). The public reads were run again by TCRdb, first through fastp at Q25 and then through MiXCR, and only productive beta chains were kept. Here each entry gathers all rows of one CDR3 protein and keeps the most common genes and DNA. TCRdb's processing, not the study's, gives the V and J calls here. The sample table records approximately 520,000 distinct CDR3 sequences; approximately 25% of these occur just once. The ten largest clones represent approximately 10% of the sample.

This TCR came from a woman in her twenties or thirties with Graves' ophthalmopathy. What was sequenced was blood. This chain is built from TRBV18 and TRBJ1-3; the D gene is not confidently resolved. The DNA sequence follows: TGTGCCAGCTCACCAGCAGGAAACACTGGAAACACCATATATTTT. Translated, it reads CASSPAGNTGNTIYF.